This T cell receptor beta chain was documented in a study of post-analysis software for immune sequencing data. Study-level findings and limits: Five or six TRBV segments appeared more often in patients than in controls, and TRBV5-6, TRBV5-1 and TRBV20-1 were among these. Controls showed significantly higher normalized Chao1 diversity than did multiple sclerosis patients.

The library was made from cDNA and included unique molecular identifiers. The source material, about 0.85 to 11 million T cells, gave rise to 500,000 or so cDNA molecules. A single record per CDR3 protein comes from TCRdb applying MiXCR to the PCR reads. The sample lists hundreds of thousands of distinct CDR3 sequences, 55% to 60% occurring once. The CDR3 extends over 15 amino acids. The J segment lost 4 bases and the V segment lost 1 base, leaving 3 bases of the junction unmatched. Germline lookup yields CDR1 MNHNS and CDR2 SASEGT. This clonotype was seen a handful of times. No antigen is known for it.

Material for sequencing was blood. The rearrangement links TRBV6-1 to TRBJ2-1; 8 bases map to TRBD2. The clonotype was recovered from a girl aged 2-10 years with multiple sclerosis. The CDR3 loop reads CASSEGSGTYNEQFF. The CDR3 region has the DNA TGTGCCAGCAGTGAAGGTAGCGGGACGTACAATGAGCAGTTCTTC.